This T cell receptor (beta chain) was captured by sequencing in a study of T cell repertoires in cytomegalovirus infection. In the study overall: The authors used CMV epitopes that were HLA-C-restricted (recently identified) and HLA-B-restricted (well studied). From public TCR beta signatures came an indication of both CMV infection and matching HLA type. Study findings and constraints: HLA-C-restricted CMV clonotypes gave the most frequent clonotype in two of eight donors.

Regarding this clonotype: Antigen unknown.

CDR3 length equals 12 residues. The V gene's germline CDR1 is LNHDA and CDR2 SQIVND (reference sequence). Trimming removed 7 bases from V and 1 base from J, with 7 bases in between. Each CDR3 protein gets one entry after TCRdb re-called the reads with MiXCR. The table records approximately 260,000 distinct CDR3 sequences, 22% of them present only once. The sequence came from a human donor in good health (CMV status not recorded). Some clones in this sample may be carry-over from other donors' samples. The source material was cultured PBMCs, sampled from culture after CMV antigen stimulation. The chain joins TRBV19 to TRBJ1-2, with D unclear. CDR3 sequence reads: CASKEVNYGYTF. The CDR3 nucleotides read TGTGCCAGTAAAGAAGTTAACTATGGCTACACCTTC.